Below, 21 T cell receptor beta chains from the same sample are listed, as sequenced in a study of cytomegalovirus exposure and HLA in healthy donors. Produced via immunoSEQ multiplex PCR; TCRdb's table is partial and in-frame only. The data hold about 130,000 clones, with about 80% observed a single time. The sample comprised PBMCs. All receptors derive from a man younger than 45 in good health and CMV-seropositive.

This clone has a single count. V and J are TRBV13 and TRBJ1-1; TRBD1 is a possible D gene (6 bases). The germline gives CDR1 PRHDT, CDR2 FYEKMQ (reference sequence). V lost 4 bases to trimming and J lost 6 bases, with 18 bases between them. CDR3 size: 15 residues. In nucleotides, the CDR3 is TGTGCCAGCAGCTCCCTCAGGGTCAGGGGCCCTGAAGCTTTCTTT. It specifies CASSSLRVRGPEAFF. Full variable domain (rest looked up from reference TRBV13 and TRBJ1-1): AAGVIQSPRHLIKEKRETATLKCYPIPRHDTVYWYQQGPGQDPQFLISFYEKMQSDKGSIPDRFSAQQFSDYHSELNMSSLELGDSALYFCASSSLRVRGPEAFFGQGTRLTVV.

The chain joins TRBV5-1 to TRBJ1-1; 7 bases match TRBD1. V trimming: 3 bases; J trimming: 5 bases; junction bases outside the gene matches: 13. Germline V CDR1 and CDR2: SGHRS, YFSETQ. The CDR3 contains 16 residues. The CDR3 DNA reads TGCGCCAGCAGCTCATACAGGGGTATCGCGGGAACTGAAGCTTTCTTT. Its protein product is CASSSYRGIAGTEAFF.

The chain is built from TRBV18 and TRBJ2-4; tentative D call: TRBD2 (6 bases). The length of the CDR3 is 16 residues. Trimming removed 1 base at V and 3 bases at J, with 13 bases between. Germline CDR1 and CDR2: KGHSH and LQKENI. The CDR3, as DNA: TGTGCCAGCTCACCACAACCCCCAGCGGGCAAAAACATTCAGTACTTC. This translates into CASSPQPPAGKNIQYF.

The CDR3 reads CATGRAGTEAFF. CDR3 bases: TGTGCAACAGGCAGGGCGGGGACTGAAGCTTTCTTT. The J gene is TRBJ1-1, the V gene TRBV30; a weak D match, TRBD1 (5 bases). CDR3 length: 12 residues. Germline-derived CDR1 and CDR2 are GTSNPN and SVGIG (reference sequence).

V usage is TRBV19 and J usage is TRBJ1-2, with a possible D match to TRBD1 (5 bases). Trimming took 7 bases from V and 4 from J, leaving 13 bases between them. The CDR3 is 13 residues long. From germline, CDR1 is LNHDA and CDR2 SQIVND (reference sequence). The CDR3 here is CASMGQAFYGYTF. Here the CDR3 DNA reads TGTGCCAGTATGGGGCAGGCTTTCTATGGCTACACCTTC.

The rearrangement uses TRBV20-1 and TRBJ2-7; no definite D call. V was clipped by 4 bases and J by 0 bases, with 4 bases between them. The CDR3 is 11 residues long. CDR1 and CDR2 from the germline V gene are DFQATT and SNEGSKA (reference sequence). The CDR3 spells CSATLSYEQYF. The CDR3 coding sequence is TGCAGTGCTACCCTCTCCTACGAGCAGTACTTC.

In this sample, this clone turned up once. The CDR3 nucleotides are TGTGTTGTGACAGGCGACTACGAGCAGTACTTC. Protein: CVVTGDYEQYF. V and J are TRBV7-9 and TRBJ2-7, with D maybe TRBD1 (6 bases). The length of the CDR3 is 11 residues. CDR1 and CDR2 (germline): SEHNR, FQNEAQ (reference sequence).

The genes are TRBV10-3 and TRBJ1-2, with TRBD1 matching over 7 bases. The ends lost 10 bases at V and 4 bases at J; junction bases unmatched: 18. Germline CDR1 ENHRY, CDR2 SYGVKD. This CDR3 has 16 amino acids. The CDR3 region has the DNA TGTGCCACCAAAGACAGGGATTTTACAGTCGCCTATGGCTACACCTTC. Translating it yields CATKDRDFTVAYGYTF.

The chain carries TRBV29-1 and TRBJ2-3; D is possibly TRBD2 (6 bases). Germline assignment: CDR1 SQVTM and CDR2 ANQGSEA. The CDR3 spans 13 residues. Trimming pared 4 bases from V and 1 base from J, leaving 9 bases between. The CDR3 coding sequence is TGCAGCGTTGGTAGCGGAGGCACAGATACGCAGTATTTT. As protein: CSVGSGGTDTQYF.

The chain has TRBV5-4 and TRBJ2-1; TRBD1 aligns across 8 bases. Germline assignment: CDR1 SGHNT and CDR2 YYREEE (reference sequence). The CDR3 consists of 15 residues. V dropped 3 bases and J dropped 0; count of bases not matched to a gene: 2. The CDR3 nucleotides are TGTGCCAGCAGCTCTACAGGGGGCTCCTACAATGAGCAGTTCTTC. It codes for CASSSTGGSYNEQFF.

This sequence joins TRBV18 and TRBJ2-7, with D tentatively TRBD2 (5 bases). The germline gives CDR1 KGHSH, CDR2 LQKENI. This CDR3 has 14 residues. V lost 3 bases and J lost 1, with 10 bases in between. CDR3 bases: TGTGCCAGCTCACCCCTCGAGGGTTCCTACGAGCAGTACTTC. Its protein product is CASSPLEGSYEQYF.

This clone showed up many times. This chain connects TRBV7-7 to TRBJ2-2; 13 positions match TRBD2. Germline V gives CDR1 SSHAT, CDR2 FNYEAQ (reference sequence). This CDR3 contains 16 residues. V trimming: 5 bases; J trimming: 5 bases; junction bases outside the gene matches: 5. CDR3 region: CASSTLAGGHTGELFF. CDR3 nucleotide sequence: TGTGCCAGCAGCACACTAGCGGGAGGGCATACCGGGGAGCTGTTTTTT. Combining the CDR3 with reference TRBV7-7 and TRBJ2-2 gives the whole variable domain GAGVSQSPRYKVTKRGQDVTLRCDPISSHATLYWYQQALGQGPEFLTYFNYEAQPDKSGLPSDRFSAERPEGSISTLTIQRTEQRDSAMYRCASSTLAGGHTGELFFGEGSRLTVL.

CDR3 sequence (DNA): TGTGCCAGCAGCGCCGGTTTAGGGGGCGATGAGCAGTTCTTC. Its translation: CASSAGLGGDEQFF. The chain combines TRBV9 with TRBJ2-1; 7 bases line up with TRBD1. CDR1 and CDR2 from the germline V gene are SGDLS and YYNGEE. The ends lost 3 bases at V and 8 bases at J; junction bases unmatched: 8. The CDR3 contains 14 residues.

This clone appeared a few times. The chain links TRBV30 to TRBJ1-4; D is unresolved. Germline CDR1 and CDR2: GTSNPN and SVGIG (reference sequence). The CDR3 consists of 12 residues. V lost 2 bases and J 6 bases, leaving 7 bases between the germline ends. The CDR3 DNA is TGTGCCTGGAGTTCCCGCGATGAAAAACTGTTTTTT. This sequence encodes CAWSSRDEKLFF.

In this sample, this clone turned up a few times. The chain has TRBV2 and TRBJ2-7, with 7 bases lining up with TRBD2. Germline V CDR1 and CDR2: SNHLY, FYNNEI. V dropped 4 bases and J dropped 5; count of bases not matched to a gene: 2. This CDR3 is built from 12 residues. CDR3: CASSGAGDEQYF. The CDR3 coding sequence is TGTGCCAGCAGTGGGGCGGGAGACGAGCAGTACTTC.

The chain carries TRBV7-2 and TRBJ2-5; TRBD2 might be the D (6 bases). This CDR3 is 14 amino acids long. Trimming shortened V by 6 bases and J by 5 bases, and 16 bases separated the two germline ends. CDR1 and CDR2 (germline): SGHTA, FQGNSA. The CDR3 reads CASRRLVGAETQYF. In DNA, the CDR3 is TGTGCCAGCAGGCGACTAGTCGGAGCCGAGACCCAGTACTTC.

The table lists this clone with a count of one. The chain is built from TRBV6-5 and TRBJ2-7; 7 bases line up with TRBD1. The V gene end was trimmed by 2 bases and the J gene end by 0 bases; junction bases not matched to a gene: 1. This CDR3 has 14 amino acids. Germline CDR1 MNHEY, CDR2 SVGAGI. CDR3 sequence: CASSYGTDSYEQYF. The CDR3 region has the DNA TGTGCCAGCAGTTACGGGACAGACTCCTACGAGCAGTACTTC.

The V call is TRBV29-1, the J call TRBJ2-3, with D perhaps matching TRBD1 (5 bases). CDR1 SQVTM and CDR2 ANQGSEA come from the germline V gene. This CDR3 region has 14 residues. Between the trimmed V and J ends, which lost 4 bases and 2 bases, there was a span of 13 bases. CDR3 region: CSVAPPGPTDTQYF. CDR3 DNA sequence: TGCAGCGTTGCCCCTCCAGGGCCCACAGATACGCAGTATTTT.

The chain carries TRBV11-3 and TRBJ1-2, with 11 bases lining up with TRBD1. CDR3 length: 14 amino acids. Germline CDR1 reads SGHNT; CDR2 reads YENEEA. Trimming at V came to 1 base and at J to 7 bases, leaving 2 bases not matched to a gene. In nucleotides, the CDR3 is TGTGCCAGCAGCTTAGGAGGACAGGGGGCTGGCTACACCTTC. This sequence encodes CASSLGGQGAGYTF.

This clone was found once. The genes are TRBV9 and TRBJ2-3; D ambiguous. This CDR3 spans 15 amino acids. In germline, CDR1 is SGDLS, CDR2 YYNGEE. V gave up 0 bases and J gave up 0 bases, with 8 bases separating them. The CDR3: CASSVGSRSTDTQYF. Here the CDR3 DNA reads TGTGCCAGCAGCGTAGGTTCGAGAAGCACAGATACGCAGTATTTT.

The chain has TRBV7-2 and TRBJ1-5; D perhaps matches TRBD1 (6 bases). V was trimmed by 5 bases and J by 4 bases, leaving 12 bases between them. Per the germline V gene, CDR1 is SGHTA and CDR2 is FQGNSA. CDR3 length equals 14 residues. DNA of the CDR3: TGTGCCAGCAGCCCCGGACAGTTGAATCAGCCCCAGCATTTT. Protein product: CASSPGQLNQPQHF. Filled out from reference TRBV7-2 and TRBJ1-5, the complete variable domain reads GAGVSQSPSNKVTEKGKDVELRCDPISGHTALYWYRQSLGQGLEFLIYFQGNSAPDKSGLPSDRFSAERTGGSVSTLTIQRTQQEDSAVYLCASSPGQLNQPQHFGDGTRLSIL.